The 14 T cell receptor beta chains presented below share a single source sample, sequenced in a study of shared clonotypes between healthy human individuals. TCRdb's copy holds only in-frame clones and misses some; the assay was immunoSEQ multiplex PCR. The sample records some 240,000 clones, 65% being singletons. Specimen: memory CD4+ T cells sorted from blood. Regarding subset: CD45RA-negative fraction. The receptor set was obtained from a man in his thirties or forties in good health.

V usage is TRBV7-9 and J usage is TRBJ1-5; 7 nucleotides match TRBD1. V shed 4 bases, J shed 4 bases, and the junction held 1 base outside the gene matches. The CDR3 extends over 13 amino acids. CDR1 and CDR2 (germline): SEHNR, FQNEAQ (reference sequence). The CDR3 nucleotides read TGTGCCAGCAGCTACAGGGGTAATCAGCCCCAGCATTTT. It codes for CASSYRGNQPQHF.

This CDR3 is CASSWQGNEKLFF. Here the CDR3 DNA reads TGTGCCAGCAGCTGGCAGGGTAATGAAAAACTGTTTTTT. The V gene is TRBV11-2, the J gene TRBJ1-4; D is possibly TRBD1 (5 bases). The V gene lost 4 bases and the J gene lost 4 bases, with 7 bases spanning the gap. The CDR3 has 13 amino acids. Per germline, CDR1 SGHAT and CDR2 FQNNGV.

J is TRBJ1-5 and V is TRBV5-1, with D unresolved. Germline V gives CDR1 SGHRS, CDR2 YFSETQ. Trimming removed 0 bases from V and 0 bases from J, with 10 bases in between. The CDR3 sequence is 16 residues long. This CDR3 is CASSLVPADSNQPQHF. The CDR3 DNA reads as TGCGCCAGCAGCTTGGTTCCGGCGGATAGCAATCAGCCCCAGCATTTT.

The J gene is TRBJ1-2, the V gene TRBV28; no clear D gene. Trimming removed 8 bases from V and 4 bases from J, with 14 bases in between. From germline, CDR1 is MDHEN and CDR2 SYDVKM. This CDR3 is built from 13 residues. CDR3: CASESRRSYGYTF. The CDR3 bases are TGTGCCAGCGAAAGTCGACGGTCCTATGGCTACACCTTC.

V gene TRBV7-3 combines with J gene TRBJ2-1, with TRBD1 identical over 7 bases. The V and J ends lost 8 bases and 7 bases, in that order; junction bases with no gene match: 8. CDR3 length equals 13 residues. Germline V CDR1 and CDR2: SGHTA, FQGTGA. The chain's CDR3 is CASGQEPGNEQFF. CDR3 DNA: TGTGCCAGCGGACAGGAGCCGGGTAATGAGCAGTTCTTC.

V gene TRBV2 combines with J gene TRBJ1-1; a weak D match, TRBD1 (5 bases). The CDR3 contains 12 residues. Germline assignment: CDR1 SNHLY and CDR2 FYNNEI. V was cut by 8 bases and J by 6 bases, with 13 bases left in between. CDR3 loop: CASGMGVAEAFF. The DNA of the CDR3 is TGTGCCAGCGGTATGGGGGTCGCTGAAGCTTTCTTT.

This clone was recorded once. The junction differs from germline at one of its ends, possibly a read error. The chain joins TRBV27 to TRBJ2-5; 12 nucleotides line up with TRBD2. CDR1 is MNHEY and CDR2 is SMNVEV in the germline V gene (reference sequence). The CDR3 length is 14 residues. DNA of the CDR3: TGTGCCACCAGTTTACTAGCGGGAGGCGAGACCCAGTACTTC. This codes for CATSLLAGGETQYF.

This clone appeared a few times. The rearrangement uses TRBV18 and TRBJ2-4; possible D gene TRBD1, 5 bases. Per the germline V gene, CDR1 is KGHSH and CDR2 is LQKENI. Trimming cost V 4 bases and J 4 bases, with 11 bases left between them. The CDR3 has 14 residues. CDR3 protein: CASSLLDKKNIQYF. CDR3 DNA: TGTGCCAGCTCACTTCTGGACAAAAAAAACATTCAGTACTTC.

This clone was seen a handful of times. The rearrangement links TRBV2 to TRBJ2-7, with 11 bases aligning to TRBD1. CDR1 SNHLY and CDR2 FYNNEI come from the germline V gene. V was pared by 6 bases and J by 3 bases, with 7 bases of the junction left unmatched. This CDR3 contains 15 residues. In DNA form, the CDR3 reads TGTGCCAGCAGGAGGGGGACAGGGGGGAGCTACGAGCAGTACTTC. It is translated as CASRRGTGGSYEQYF. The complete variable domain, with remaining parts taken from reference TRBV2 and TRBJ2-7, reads EPEVTQTPSHQVTQMGQEVILRCVPISNHLYFYWYRQILGQKVEFLVSFYNNEISEKSEIFDDQFSVERPDGSNFTLKIRSTKLEDSAMYFCASRRGTGGSYEQYFGPGTRLTVT.

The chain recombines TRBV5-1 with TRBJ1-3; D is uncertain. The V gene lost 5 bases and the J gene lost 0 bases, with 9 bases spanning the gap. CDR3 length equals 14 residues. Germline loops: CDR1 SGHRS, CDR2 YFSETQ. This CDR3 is CASRPSHSGNTIYF. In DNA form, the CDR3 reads TGCGCCAGCAGACCCAGCCACTCTGGAAACACCATATATTTT.

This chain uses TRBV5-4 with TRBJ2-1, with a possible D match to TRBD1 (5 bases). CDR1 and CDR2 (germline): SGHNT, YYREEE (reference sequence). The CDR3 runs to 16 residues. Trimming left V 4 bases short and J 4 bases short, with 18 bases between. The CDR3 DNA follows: TGTGCCAGCAGCCTAAAAACCCCGGCAGGGTACAATGAGCAGTTCTTC. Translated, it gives CASSLKTPAGYNEQFF.

CDR3 sequence: CASSLGGVTYEQYF. In DNA form, the CDR3 reads TGCGCCAGCAGCTTGGGTGGTGTCACCTACGAGCAGTACTTC. V gene TRBV5-1 combines with J gene TRBJ2-7; D unresolved. The CDR3 consists of 14 residues. Germline V lookup: CDR1 SGHRS, CDR2 YFSETQ. V was shortened by 0 bases and J by 2 bases, with 9 bases between the two germline ends.

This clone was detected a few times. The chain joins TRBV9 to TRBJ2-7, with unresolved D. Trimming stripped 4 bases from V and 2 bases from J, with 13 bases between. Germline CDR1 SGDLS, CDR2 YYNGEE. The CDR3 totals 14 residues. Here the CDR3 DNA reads TGTGCCAGCAGCCCCCATCTGGTGGCCTACGAGCAGTACTTC. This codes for CASSPHLVAYEQYF.

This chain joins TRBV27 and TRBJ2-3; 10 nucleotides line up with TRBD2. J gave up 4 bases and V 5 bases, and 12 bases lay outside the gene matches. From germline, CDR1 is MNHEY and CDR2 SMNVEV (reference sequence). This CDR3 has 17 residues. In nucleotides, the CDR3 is TGTGCCAGCAGTCAACGGACTAGCGGAGGGGGGGCAGATACGCAGTATTTT. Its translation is CASSQRTSGGGADTQYF.